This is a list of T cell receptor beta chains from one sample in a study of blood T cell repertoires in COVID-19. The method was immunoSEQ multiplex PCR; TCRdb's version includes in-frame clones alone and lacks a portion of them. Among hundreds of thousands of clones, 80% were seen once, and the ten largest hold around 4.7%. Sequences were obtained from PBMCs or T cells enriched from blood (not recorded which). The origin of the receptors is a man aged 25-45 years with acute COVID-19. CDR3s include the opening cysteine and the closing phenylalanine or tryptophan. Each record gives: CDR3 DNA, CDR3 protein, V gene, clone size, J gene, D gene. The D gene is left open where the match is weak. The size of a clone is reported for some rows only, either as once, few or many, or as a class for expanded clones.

DNA: TGTGCCACCAGTGACCCCACAGAGAATCTTGGCTACACCTTC
CDR3: CATSDPTENLGYTF
V: TRBV24-1
size: -
J: TRBJ1-2
D: -

DNA: TGTGCCAGCAGCCCGACAGGAGATGGAAACACCATATATTTT
CDR3: CASSPTGDGNTIYF
V: TRBV7-6
size: few
J: TRBJ1-3
D: -

DNA: TGTGCCACCAGCCAATGGGCCACAGGGTTGAACACTGAAGCTTTCTTT
CDR3: CATSQWATGLNTEAFF
V: TRBV15
size: -
J: TRBJ1-1
D: -

DNA: TGTGCCACCAGTGGAGAAGGGACTTACACAGATACGCAGTATTTT
CDR3: CATSGEGTYTDTQYF
V: TRBV24-1
size: -
J: TRBJ2-3
D: -

DNA: TGTGCCAGCAGCTCCAGGGGAACCTATGGCTACACCTTC
CDR3: CASSSRGTYGYTF
V: TRBV5-4
size: few
J: TRBJ1-2
D: -

DNA: TGTGCCAGCAGTCTGACAACAGGGGGCGCGTTTTCTGAGCCCCAGCATTTT
CDR3: CASSLTTGGAFSEPQHF
V: TRBV27
size: -
J: TRBJ1-5
D: TRBD1

DNA: TGTGCCAGCTGGTGGGGGCCGCCCGAGCAGTACTTC
CDR3: CASWWGPPEQYF
V: TRBV2
size: -
J: TRBJ2-7
D: -

DNA: TGTGCCAGCAGCCAAGCGGCCGGGGGGGGCGCGGATACGCAGTATTTT
CDR3: CASSQAAGGGADTQYF
V: TRBV3-1/TRBV3-2
size: -
J: TRBJ2-3
D: TRBD2

DNA: TGTGCCAGCAGCTTAGCGCAGGGGTTGAACACTGAAGCTTTCTTT
CDR3: CASSLAQGLNTEAFF
V: TRBV7-9
size: -
J: TRBJ1-1
D: -

DNA: TGCGCCAGCAGCCAGGAGGACAGGGGGTATCAGCCCCAGCATTTT
CDR3: CASSQEDRGYQPQHF
V: TRBV4-1
size: -
J: TRBJ1-5
D: TRBD1

DNA: TGTGCCAGCAGCCTCTCTGCCTTCCCCGGGGAGGGTAGGGGCTACACCTTC
CDR3: CASSLSAFPGEGRGYTF
V: TRBV9
size: -
J: TRBJ1-2
D: -

DNA: TGTGCCAGCAGCACAAGGACAGGGGGGAGTGGAGATACGCAGTATTTT
CDR3: CASSTRTGGSGDTQYF
V: TRBV9
size: -
J: TRBJ2-3
D: TRBD1

DNA: TGCGCCAGCAGCCAAGGAATCGGGGGGCAGGGTGAAGCTTTCTTT
CDR3: CASSQGIGGQGEAFF
V: TRBV4-1
size: -
J: TRBJ1-1
D: -

DNA: TGTGCCAGCAGCTTAGGCCTAGCCTTACCAGATACGCAGTATTTT
CDR3: CASSLGLALPDTQYF
V: TRBV7-6
size: few
J: TRBJ2-3
D: -

DNA: TGTGCCAGCAGCTTAGCGGCAGGGGAAGGGGAGACCCAGTACTTC
CDR3: CASSLAAGEGETQYF
V: TRBV7-7
size: few
J: TRBJ2-5
D: -

DNA: TGTGCCAGCAGCTTAGTCTCCGGGGTCGGCTATGGCTACACCTTC
CDR3: CASSLVSGVGYGYTF
V: TRBV11-2
size: -
J: TRBJ1-2
D: -

DNA: TGTGCCAGCAGTGATGGGGAGGGTTCAGGTAACACTGAAGCTTTCTTT
CDR3: CASSDGEGSGNTEAFF
V: TRBV2
size: -
J: TRBJ1-1
D: -

DNA: TGTGCCACAAGGATAGCGGGGACTAGCACAGATACGCAGTATTTT
CDR3: CATRIAGTSTDTQYF
V: TRBV24-1
size: -
J: TRBJ2-3
D: TRBD2

DNA: TGTGCCAGCAGCTCCCAGGGTGGCAACACTGAAGCTTTCTTT
CDR3: CASSSQGGNTEAFF
V: TRBV7-3
size: once
J: TRBJ1-1
D: -

DNA: TGTGCCAGCAGCGACAGGGATGGCTACACCTTC
CDR3: CASSDRDGYTF
V: TRBV9
size: -
J: TRBJ1-2
D: -

DNA: TGTGCCAGCAGTCGGGATAGGTCAGATACGCAGTATTTT
CDR3: CASSRDRSDTQYF
V: TRBV9
size: once
J: TRBJ2-3
D: -

DNA: TGTGCCAGCTCACCGGGGCAGGGGATTCGCGAGCAGTACTTC
CDR3: CASSPGQGIREQYF
V: TRBV18
size: -
J: TRBJ2-7
D: -

DNA: TGTGCCAGCAGGTCCGTTGGGAGTCGGCCCCAGCATTTT
CDR3: CASRSVGSRPQHF
V: TRBV28
size: few
J: TRBJ1-5
D: -

DNA: TGTGCCAGCTCACCAGCGGATCAGCCCCAGCATTTT
CDR3: CASSPADQPQHF
V: TRBV18
size: -
J: TRBJ1-5
D: -

DNA: TGTGCCAGCAGTTCAAACCCGACGGAGCCAGCTAACTATGGCTACACCTTC
CDR3: CASSSNPTEPANYGYTF
V: TRBV27
size: -
J: TRBJ1-2
D: -

DNA: TGTGCTAGTGGTTTTCATCCGGGAGAAAATGGCTACACCTTC
CDR3: CASGFHPGENGYTF
V: TRBV12-5
size: -
J: TRBJ1-2
D: -

DNA: TGTGCCAGCAGCCAAGATATCCCCCCAATTCAATCAGGAACTTTCTTT
CDR3: CASSQDIPPIQSGTFF
V: TRBV3-1/TRBV3-2
size: -
J: TRBJ1-1
D: -

DNA: TGTGCCAGCAGTGACCGGGACTTGGTGGGTGGTGAGCAGTTCTTC
CDR3: CASSDRDLVGGEQFF
V: TRBV28
size: -
J: TRBJ2-1
D: -

DNA: TGCGCCAGCAGCTTGTGGGCTAGCGGGGGGGCAGGAGATACGCAGTATTTT
CDR3: CASSLWASGGAGDTQYF
V: TRBV5-1
size: -
J: TRBJ2-3
D: TRBD2

DNA: TGTGCCAGTAGTATAGATCCAGGGGTGATGGGGGCAGGGCAGCCCCAGCATTTT
CDR3: CASSIDPGVMGAGQPQHF
V: TRBV19
size: -
J: TRBJ1-5
D: -

DNA: TGCGCCAGCAGCAACAGGGCCGGCACCTACAATGAGCAGTTCTTC
CDR3: CASSNRAGTYNEQFF
V: TRBV10-1
size: few
J: TRBJ2-1
D: -

DNA: TGTGCCAGCAGCTTGTCAGGGGTCGGCAGGAACACCATATATTTT
CDR3: CASSLSGVGRNTIYF
V: TRBV7-9
size: -
J: TRBJ1-3
D: -

DNA: TGTGCCAGCCGGGACAGGGAAGTAGGTGAAGCTTTCTTT
CDR3: CASRDREVGEAFF
V: TRBV6-6
size: -
J: TRBJ1-1
D: TRBD1

DNA: TGTGCCAGCAGTTCGGGGGGCGGGAGGCCTGAAGCTTTCTTT
CDR3: CASSSGGGRPEAFF
V: TRBV6-5
size: few
J: TRBJ1-1
D: -

DNA: TGTGCCAGCAGTGAAAGAGGACAGGGAAAGATAACCTTCCTTACTAGCACAGATACGCAGTATTTT
CDR3: CASSERGQGKITFLTSTDTQYF
V: TRBV6-1
size: -
J: TRBJ2-3
D: TRBD1

DNA: TGTGCCAGTAGTATAGGACAGGGGTTTCGTTCACCCCTCCACTTT
CDR3: CASSIGQGFRSPLHF
V: TRBV19
size: few
J: TRBJ1-6
D: TRBD1

DNA: TGTGCCAGCAGTGAAGCGCTTCAGGGAAGGAATTCACCCCTCCACTTT
CDR3: CASSEALQGRNSPLHF
V: TRBV2
size: -
J: TRBJ1-6
D: -

DNA: TGTGCCAGCAGCCTGACAGGGAATTACAATGAGCAGTTCTTC
CDR3: CASSLTGNYNEQFF
V: TRBV7-9
size: -
J: TRBJ2-1
D: TRBD1

DNA: TGTGCCAGCAGCATCGAACCTATTGGGGCAGAAGCTTTCTTT
CDR3: CASSIEPIGAEAFF
V: TRBV9
size: -
J: TRBJ1-1
D: -

DNA: TGTGCCAGCAGCTTCGACATTTACACTGAAGCTTTCTTT
CDR3: CASSFDIYTEAFF
V: TRBV5-6
size: -
J: TRBJ1-1
D: -

DNA: TGTGCCAGCTCACCCCGGGACAGGGGTTATTCAACCGGGGAGCTGTTTTTT
CDR3: CASSPRDRGYSTGELFF
V: TRBV18
size: once
J: TRBJ2-2
D: TRBD1

DNA: TGTGCCAGCAGTGACGGACAGGGTTACCAAGAGACCCAGTACTTC
CDR3: CASSDGQGYQETQYF
V: TRBV27
size: -
J: TRBJ2-5
D: TRBD1

DNA: TGTGCCAGCAGTTTCTCGATGAGGGATAGTGGGTACACCTTC
CDR3: CASSFSMRDSGYTF
V: TRBV28
size: few
J: TRBJ1-2
D: -

DNA: TGTGCCAGCAGTCTAGCGGGGGGGCAAGAGACCCAGTACTTC
CDR3: CASSLAGGQETQYF
V: TRBV28
size: -
J: TRBJ2-5
D: TRBD2

DNA: TGTGCCAGCAGCCAATCTTCAGGGGGCAACTATGGCTACACCTTC
CDR3: CASSQSSGGNYGYTF
V: TRBV3-1/TRBV3-2
size: -
J: TRBJ1-2
D: TRBD1

DNA: TGTGCCAGCACCTCACTGTACCCGAACACTGAAGCTTTCTTT
CDR3: CASTSLYPNTEAFF
V: TRBV27
size: -
J: TRBJ1-1
D: -

DNA: TGTGCCAGCAGCCCCCTTCCAGGGGGAAGCACTGAAGCTTTCTTT
CDR3: CASSPLPGGSTEAFF
V: TRBV7-7
size: few
J: TRBJ1-1
D: TRBD1

DNA: TGTGCCTGGAGCACAGGGCCCTATGGCTACACCTTC
CDR3: CAWSTGPYGYTF
V: TRBV30
size: few
J: TRBJ1-2
D: -